This T cell receptor (beta chain) was captured in a study of blood T cell repertoires in COVID-19. Turning to the study itself: Specimens from acute and convalescent COVID-19 originated in the United States, Italy and Spain. T cells, B-cell-depleted T cells, or PBMCs provided the cDNA or gDNA that served as material.

Per the original data handling: Amplification of reference gene primers was used by the study to estimate nucleated cell counts. Clones were sequenced by immunoSEQ multiplex PCR, and TCRdb holds only the in-frame ones, with some missing. V and J calls and clone size are copied from that table; D and trimming were computed from the DNA. The sample carries about 130,000 clones, about 79% recorded once. Germline V gene sequence: CDR1 MGHRA, CDR2 YSYEKL. The junction had 8 bases not matched to a gene; V was cut back by 3 bases and J by 5 bases. CDR3 size: 16 residues. The source of this sequence is a man in his forties with active or convalescent COVID-19. The source material was peripheral blood. The chain has TRBV4-1 and TRBJ2-5; 11 bases map to TRBD1. CDR3 coding DNA: TGCGCCAGCAGCCACGTCCGGACAGGGGGCGAGGAGACCCAGTACTTC. This sequence encodes CASSHVRTGGEETQYF.